This T cell receptor beta chain was retrieved from a study of cytomegalovirus exposure and HLA in healthy donors. CDR1 and CDR2 from the germline V gene are LNHDA and SQIVND (reference sequence). CDR3 length equals 13 residues. The PCR was carried out with 60 Vbeta primers and 13 Jbeta primers. Assay used: immunoSEQ multiplex PCR; TCRdb lists only in-frame clones, some missing. This sample has 150,000 to 180,000 clones; approximately 81% occur once, and the top ten carry 2% to 2.5%. The J gene is TRBJ1-3, the V gene TRBV19; 7 bases align to TRBD1. The sequenced sample was PBMCs. The TCR comes from a woman between 18 and 29 years old in good health and CMV-seronegative. The CDR3 loop is CATSGTDGNTIYF. DNA of the CDR3: TGTGCGACGTCCGGGACAGACGGAAACACCATATATTTT. The variable domain in full, completed from reference TRBV19 and TRBJ1-3, reads DGGITQSPKYLFRKEGQNVTLSCEQNLNHDAMYWYRQDPGQGLRLIYYSQIVNDFQKGDIAEGYSVSREKKESFPLTVTSAQKNPTAFYLCATSGTDGNTIYFGEGSWLTVV.